The 10 T cell receptor beta chains in this list originate from one sample, sequenced in a study of control samples from healthy donors and cancer patients. Generated by immunoSEQ multiplex PCR, the TCRdb table keeps only in-frame clones and is missing some. The table has some 90,000 clones, 70% to 90% seen once; the top ten hold roughly 1.3%. What was sequenced was blood. The receptors here all came from a woman aged 50 to 60 in good health.

Of note for this clone: Without the conserved terminal phenylalanine or tryptophan, this CDR3 likely stems from a read error. Because the CDR3's place on the DNA is in doubt, the DNA is left out and the CDR3 is given as listed by TCRdb. The V gene is TRBV4-1, the J gene TRBJ2-7; the D call of TRBD2 is as the table states it, not checked on the DNA. The CDR3 length equals 10 residues, ends included. The germline V gene has CDR1 MGHRA and CDR2 YSYEKL. The CDR3 protein is CASSQGSKEL.

The chain has TRBV14 and TRBJ1-4; D is perhaps TRBD1 (5 bases). CDR1 and CDR2 (germline): SGHDN, FVKESK. The CDR3 is 18 residues long. The V end lost 0 bases, the J end lost 0 bases, and 14 bases lay between the germline ends. CDR3 sequence: CASSQDKISGATNEKLFF. The CDR3 DNA reads TGTGCCAGCAGCCAAGATAAAATTTCGGGGGCAACTAATGAAAAACTGTTTTTT.

The rearrangement uses TRBV11-2 and TRBJ1-1; D gene uncertain. Trimming took 3 bases from V and 3 from J, leaving 5 bases between them. CDR1 and CDR2 (germline): SGHAT, FQNNGV. This CDR3 spans 12 amino acids. The CDR3 loop is CASSFRDTEAFF. CDR3 in DNA: TGTGCCAGCAGCTTTCGGGACACTGAAGCTTTCTTT.

This rearrangement joins TRBV7-9 to TRBJ2-6; weak D call: TRBD1 (6 bases). Germline CDR1 and CDR2: SEHNR and FQNEAQ (reference sequence). This CDR3 contains 17 residues. V lost 4 bases, J lost 2 bases, and 15 bases lay in between. The CDR3: CASSYRATGPGANVLTF. CDR3 coding DNA: TGTGCCAGCAGCTACAGGGCCACAGGGCCTGGGGCCAACGTCCTGACTTTC.

The chain has TRBV28 and TRBJ2-1, with D maybe TRBD1 (5 bases). The CDR3 length is 14 residues. With 3 bases removed from V and 9 bases from J, the gap between germline ends came to 15 bases. The V gene's germline CDR1 is MDHEN and CDR2 SYDVKM. The chain's CDR3 is CASSFTPADSEQFF. CDR3 DNA sequence: TGTGCCAGCAGTTTTACCCCCGCCGACAGTGAGCAGTTCTTC.

The CDR3 sequence is CASRSPGLNYEQYF. CDR3 nucleotides: TGTGCCAGTAGATCGCCGGGACTGAACTACGAGCAGTACTTC. V is TRBV19 and J is TRBJ2-7; TRBD2 might be the D (6 bases). Germline CDR1 and CDR2: LNHDA and SQIVND (reference sequence). The CDR3 runs to 14 residues. The V end was cut by 6 bases, the J end by 3 bases, with 15 bases between.

The chain has TRBV20-1 and TRBJ1-2; D remains unclear. Germline V gives CDR1 DFQATT, CDR2 SNEGSKA (reference sequence). V lost 6 bases, J lost 4 bases, and 9 bases lay in between. CDR3 length: 11 amino acids. CDR3 sequence: CSAAVSYGYTF. Here the CDR3 DNA reads TGCAGTGCGGCCGTTTCCTATGGCTACACCTTC.

This chain uses TRBV11-2 with TRBJ1-6; D perhaps matches TRBD1 (6 bases). V was shortened by 1 base and J by 10 bases, with 11 bases between the two germline ends. CDR3 length: 14 amino acids. Germline assignment: CDR1 SGHAT and CDR2 FQNNGV. The CDR3 bases are TGTGCCAGCAGCTTAGTGGACAGCCGATCACCCCTCCACTTT. Protein: CASSLVDSRSPLHF. Together with reference TRBV11-2 and TRBJ1-6, the CDR3 gives the full variable domain: EAGVAQSPRYKIIEKRQSVAFWCNPISGHATLYWYQQILGQGPKLLIQFQNNGVVDDSQLPKDRFSAERLKGVDSTLKIQPAKLEDSAVYLCASSLVDSRSPLHFGNGTRLTVT.

The chain recombines TRBV5-6 with TRBJ2-3; D remains ambiguous. The V and J ends lost 0 bases and 3 bases respectively, with 8 bases between them. The CDR3 consists of 14 residues. Germline-derived CDR1 and CDR2 are SGHDT and YYEEEE. DNA of the CDR3: TGTGCCAGCAGCTTGGCGGCTAGGACAGATACGCAGTATTTT. Residues: CASSLAARTDTQYF.

This clone was observed a few times. The CDR3 nucleotides are TGTGCCAGCAGCGTGGGTACTAGCGGGGGGTACAATGAGCAGTTCTTC. It specifies CASSVGTSGGYNEQFF. The chain is built from TRBV9 and TRBJ2-1, with 12 bases matching TRBD2. V shed 2 bases, J shed 4 bases, and the junction held 4 bases outside the gene matches. Germline V gene data show CDR1 as SGDLS and CDR2 as YYNGEE. The CDR3 extends over 16 amino acids.